This TCR beta chain was found in a study of blood T cell repertoires in COVID-19. Cohorts were based on clinical histories the participants reported. Sequencing used immunoSEQ multiplex PCR; TCRdb keeps in-frame clones, though not all of them. In the table there are approximately 180,000 clones, around 73% of which are singletons. The V gene end was trimmed by 2 bases and the J gene end by 6 bases; junction bases not matched to a gene: 12. This CDR3 spans 19 amino acids. CDR1 is KGHDR, CDR2 SFDVKD, per germline. The rearrangement uses TRBV24-1 and TRBJ2-3, with 14 bases matching TRBD2. The TCR was taken from a woman aged 50 to 60 who had recovered from COVID-19. Sequencing was done on a sample of PBMCs or T cells enriched from blood (not recorded which). The CDR3 reads CATSDSAPGTSGSADTQYF. In DNA, the CDR3 is TGTGCCACCAGTGATTCGGCCCCAGGGACTAGCGGGAGTGCTGATACGCAGTATTTT.